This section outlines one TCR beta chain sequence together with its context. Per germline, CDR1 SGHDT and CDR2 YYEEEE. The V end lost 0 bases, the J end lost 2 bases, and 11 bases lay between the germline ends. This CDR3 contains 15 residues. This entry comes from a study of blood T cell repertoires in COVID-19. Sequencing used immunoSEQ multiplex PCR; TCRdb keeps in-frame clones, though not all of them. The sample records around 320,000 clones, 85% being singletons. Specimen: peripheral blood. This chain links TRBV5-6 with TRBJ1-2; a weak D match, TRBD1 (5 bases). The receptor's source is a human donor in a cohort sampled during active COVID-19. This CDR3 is CASSLAKEGNYGYTF. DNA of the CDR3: TGTGCCAGCAGCTTGGCTAAGGAGGGGAACTATGGCTACACCTTC.